This TCR beta chain derives from a study of blood T cell repertoires in COVID-19. Recruits, aged roughly 18 to 89 years, lived in 24 US areas. Assay: immunoSEQ multiplex PCR; the TCRdb copy retains only in-frame clones and omits some. The sample lists hundreds of thousands of clones, approximately 90% seen once, with about 2.1% in the top ten. The TCR comes from a woman aged 18-30 years with acute COVID-19. Sequenced input: PBMCs or T cells enriched from blood (not recorded which).

CDR3 sequence reads: CASSQERGLGSDGYTF. CDR3 DNA: TGCGCCAGCAGCCAAGAAAGAGGGTTAGGTTCAGATGGCTACACCTTC. This chain links TRBV4-3 with TRBJ1-2; no reliable D call. Germline V gene lookup returns CDR1 LGHNA and CDR2 YSLEER. The CDR3 is made up of 16 amino acids. V was shortened by 0 bases and J by 6 bases, with 17 bases between the two germline ends.